The 5 T cell receptor beta chains presented below share a single source sample, sequenced in a study of cytomegalovirus exposure and HLA in healthy donors. The PCR employed 60 Vbeta primers together with 13 Jbeta primers. TCRdb's table, derived via immunoSEQ multiplex PCR, lists solely in-frame clones and lacks some. The sample holds over 110,000 clones, 65% to 85% seen once. Sequenced input: PBMCs. Receptors originate from a male donor in good health and CMV-seronegative.

This chain links TRBV5-4 with TRBJ2-7; 8 positions match TRBD2. CDR3 size: 15 residues. The germline V gene has CDR1 SGHNT and CDR2 YYREEE (reference sequence). V lost 4 bases and J lost 3; bases outside the gene matches: 9. For the CDR3, the DNA is TGTGCCAGCAGCCGGCGGGAGGTCCGTTACTACGAGCAGTACTTC. This codes for CASSRREVRYYEQYF.

V usage is TRBV4-2 and J usage is TRBJ2-1; 10 bases are a match to TRBD2. V shed 4 bases, J shed 8 bases, and the junction held 11 bases outside the gene matches. Germline V CDR1 and CDR2: LGHNA, YNFKEQ. The CDR3 runs to 16 residues. The CDR3 reads CASSRGFLAGVYEQFF. The CDR3 DNA reads as TGTGCCAGCAGCCGCGGGTTTCTAGCGGGAGTCTATGAGCAGTTCTTC.

The chain is built from TRBV2 and TRBJ2-5, with D hard to call. Trimming left V 4 bases short and J 5 bases short, with 8 bases between. CDR1 is SNHLY, CDR2 FYNNEI, per germline. This CDR3 has 12 residues. The CDR3 sequence: CASSGGDETQYF. The CDR3 nucleotides are TGTGCCAGCAGTGGTGGAGATGAGACCCAGTACTTC.

The rearrangement uses TRBV5-8 and TRBJ2-2, with D possibly being TRBD2 (6 bases). Looked up from germline, CDR1 is SGHTS and CDR2 is YDEGEE. The ends were cut back, 2 bases at V and 4 bases at J, with 15 bases in the middle. The CDR3 is made up of 16 amino acids. DNA of the CDR3: TGTGCCAGCAGCTTTGCGGGATTTGAGCGCACCGGGGAGCTGTTTTTT. Translated: CASSFAGFERTGELFF.

The V call is TRBV4-3, the J call TRBJ2-1; D perhaps matches TRBD2 (5 bases). CDR1 and CDR2 (germline): LGHNA, YSLEER. With 4 bases removed from V and 5 bases from J, the gap between germline ends came to 12 bases. This CDR3 is built from 14 residues. The CDR3 protein is CASSRGAGNNEQFF. The CDR3 DNA reads as TGCGCCAGCAGCCGGGGTGCGGGTAACAATGAGCAGTTCTTC.